This T cell receptor beta chain was recovered during a study of blood T cell repertoires in COVID-19. For the study at large: Italy, Spain and the United States were the sources of the convalescent and acute COVID-19 samples. Sample material is recorded as cDNA or gDNA derived from T cells, B-cell-depleted T cells, or PBMCs.

Per the original data handling: Amplification from reference gene primers served as the basis for estimated nucleated cell counts. TCRdb's table, derived via immunoSEQ multiplex PCR, lists solely in-frame clones and lacks some. That table gives V, J and clone size, and the DNA gave D and trimming. The sample gives 150,000 or so clones, approximately 83% of which show up once; 3.5% to 4.5% is in the top ten. The trim removed 6 bases at V and 3 bases at J, leaving 5 bases unmatched. CDR1 MGHDK and CDR2 SYGVNS come from the germline V gene. CDR3 size: 14 residues. This clonotype was sampled from a woman between 55 and 75 years old with acute or convalescent COVID-19. J is TRBJ1-5 and V is TRBV25-1; 7 nucleotides agree with TRBD1. The sample was peripheral blood. The CDR3 loop reads CASRETGFNQPQHF. CDR3 DNA: TGTGCCAGCAGAGAGACAGGGTTCAATCAGCCCCAGCATTTT.